This T cell receptor (beta chain) originates from a study of T cell responses to AZD1222 COVID-19 vaccine. Study-level findings and limits: Spike-specific TCR breadth rose after two AZD1222 doses, and depth rose as well. Spike was spanned by vaccine-associated CD4 TCRs, with dominance at 160-218 and 743-854. The donor cohort was predominantly white British with a female majority, and clonal diversity may have been underestimated. Baseline seropositives among AZD1222 recipients totaled only 5 to 7.

Produced via immunoSEQ multiplex PCR; TCRdb's table is partial and in-frame only. The sample holds roughly 140,000 clones, around 92% seen once. For this clone: What it binds is not known.

V lost 0 bases and J lost 6, with 10 bases in between. The germline gives CDR1 SGHRS, CDR2 YFSETQ. The CDR3 loop spans 13 amino acids. The TCR comes from an adult who had recovered from COVID-19. The chain combines TRBV5-1 with TRBJ2-7; no definite D call. Sequenced material: peripheral blood, taken after recovery from COVID-19. CDR3 protein: CASSLEKGREQYF. CDR3 nucleotide sequence: TGCGCCAGCAGCTTGGAGAAGGGTCGCGAGCAGTACTTC.